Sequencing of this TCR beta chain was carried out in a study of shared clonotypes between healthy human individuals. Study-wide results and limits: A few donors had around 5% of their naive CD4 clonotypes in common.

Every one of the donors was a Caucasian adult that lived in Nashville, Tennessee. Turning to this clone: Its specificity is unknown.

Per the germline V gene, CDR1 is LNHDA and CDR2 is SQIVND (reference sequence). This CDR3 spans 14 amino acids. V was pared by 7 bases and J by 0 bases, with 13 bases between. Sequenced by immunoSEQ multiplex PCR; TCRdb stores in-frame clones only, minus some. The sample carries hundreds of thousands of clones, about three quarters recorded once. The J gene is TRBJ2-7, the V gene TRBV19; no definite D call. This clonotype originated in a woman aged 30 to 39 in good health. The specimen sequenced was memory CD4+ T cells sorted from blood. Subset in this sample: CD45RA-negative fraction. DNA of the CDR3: TGTGCCAGTACCCCCTCCCTCCTCTCCTACGAGCAGTACTTC. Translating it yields CASTPSLLSYEQYF.